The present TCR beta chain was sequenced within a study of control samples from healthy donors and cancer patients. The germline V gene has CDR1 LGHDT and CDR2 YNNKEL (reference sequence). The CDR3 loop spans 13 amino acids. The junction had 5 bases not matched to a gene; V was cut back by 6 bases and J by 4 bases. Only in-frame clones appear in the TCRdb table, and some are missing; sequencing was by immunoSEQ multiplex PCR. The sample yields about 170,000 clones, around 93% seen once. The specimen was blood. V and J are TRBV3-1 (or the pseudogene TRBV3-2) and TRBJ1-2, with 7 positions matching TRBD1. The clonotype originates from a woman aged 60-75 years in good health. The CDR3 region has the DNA TGTGCCAGCAGACCAGGGGGTTGCTATGGCTACACCTTC. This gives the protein CASRPGGCYGYTF.